The present T cell receptor beta chain was sequenced within a study of T cell responses to AZD1222 COVID-19 vaccine (TCRdb year 2021). For context, the study as a whole: AZD1222 recipients whose second dose came at about 4 weeks and those whose second dose came at about 12 weeks were combined into one group, since spike-specific TCR depth and breadth did not differ between the two schedules. A total of 233 trial participants underwent TCR sequencing, of whom under 220 had received two doses of AZD1222 and about 25 had received two doses of the MenACWY control vaccine. Trial participants were enrolled by age into 18-55, 56-69 and 70-plus year subgroups, with roughly 150, 30 and 60 TCR-sequenced participants respectively. Results and caveats for the whole study, not just this receptor: No day 14 peak-response samples were available, so repertoires were characterized only after the peak T cell response. After two AZD1222 doses, both the breadth and the depth of spike-specific TCRs were significantly higher than at day 0 and than in MenACWY recipients. The vaccine-associated CD4 TCRs covered the entire spike protein, and the dominant responses fell in regions 160-218 and 743-854. Participants were mostly white British, with more females than males. The authors suggested clonal diversity may have been underestimated. Conclusions about previously exposed vaccinees are limited because only six or seven AZD1222 recipients were SARS-CoV-2 seropositive at baseline. Nearly half of unique spike-specific TCRs reportedly recognized epitopes outside regions mutated in the B.1.351 and B.1.1.7 variants. In the small 56-69-year group, the increase in depth fell short of significance, most likely because of low power.

The time point tag for this specimen amounts to: baseline before first vaccination. Vaccinee samples came from UK trials COV001 and COV002, including a single-blind randomized controlled phase 2/3 trial of AZD1222 (ChAdOx1 nCoV-19) in healthy adults. For TCRbeta chain sequencing, PBMC samples from trial participants were taken at day 0 and at day 28 after the second dose. Concerning this clone itself: The target of this receptor is not known. No base qualities exist here, and no much larger clone lies one base off it.

Clipping removes 2 bases from V and 4 bases from J, with 3 as the unmatched junction base count. CDR1 and CDR2, looked up from the germline V gene, are SGHTA and FQGNSA. The CDR3 spans 14 residues, from the cysteine through the phenylalanine. The CDR3 DNA has 42 bases and is translated from base 1. The CDR3 regions of human TCRbeta chains were analyzed by immunosequencing. Concerning the study's data processing: TCRs in the repertoires were matched against a reference library of SARS-CoV-2-specific TCRs that had been generated with the MIRA antigen-specificity platform. Breadth was defined as the fraction of unique TCRs that were SARS-CoV-2-associated, and depth was defined as the fraction of total T cells that were SARS-CoV-2-associated. Using the MIRA data, every spike-specific TCR was mapped to the spike region that the TCR reacted to and assigned to either a CD4 or a CD8 class. Log10-transformed breadth and depth values were compared by one-way ANOVA with Sidak's multiple comparisons tests. TCRdb mirrors the immuneACCESS table, restricted to in-frame sequences. Some clones are absent from its copies; in checked studies, under half trace to an unresolved V gene, and the reason for the others is unknown. V, J and clone size were drawn from that table, and D and trimming were deduced from the DNA. The sample yields just over 60,000 clones; roughly three quarters were counted once. The leading ten clones occupy roughly an eighth of the sample.

The sample here was peripheral blood, taken on day 0 of AZD1222 vaccination. The sequence came from an adult in good health. The V and J segments used are TRBV7-2 and TRBJ2-7, with 9 bases matching TRBD1. DNA sequence: TGTGCCAGCAGCTTATCGGGGACAGGGTACGAGCAGTACTTC. Translated, it gives CASSLSGTGYEQYF.